The present T cell receptor beta chain was sequenced within a study of cytomegalovirus exposure and HLA in healthy donors. Study results and limitations: According to reports, the classifier identified cytomegalovirus status with high specificity and sensitivity.

The CDR3 covers 15 residues. The germline V gene encodes CDR1 SGHRS and CDR2 YFSETQ. Between the trimmed V and J ends, which lost 0 bases and 5 bases, there was a span of 11 bases. On this clone: The antigen remains unidentified.

This PCR relied on a set of 60 Vbeta primers and 13 Jbeta primers. Only in-frame clones appear in the TCRdb table, and some are missing; sequencing was by immunoSEQ multiplex PCR. The sample yields tens of thousands of clones, nearly 80% seen once. The chain uses TRBV5-1 and TRBJ2-2; maybe TRBD2 (7 bases). Source material: PBMCs. The receptor comes from a woman aged 50 to 65 in good health and CMV-seropositive. CDR3 bases: TGCGCCAGCAGCTTGGTCGGGGGGCTGACCGGGGAGCTGTTTTTT. It yields the protein CASSLVGGLTGELFF.